Sequencing of this TCR beta chain was carried out in a study of blood T cell repertoires in COVID-19. About the research overall: PBMCs, B-cell-depleted T cells, or T cells were the source of the cDNA or gDNA that made up the material.

The V end was cut by 7 bases, the J end by 6 bases, with 24 bases between. Germline CDR1 is SGHRS and CDR2 is YFSETQ. The CDR3 consists of 16 residues. The data were produced by immunoSEQ multiplex PCR, yet TCRdb's version contains in-frame clones alone and is incomplete. Found here are a few hundred thousand clones, 70% to 90% of them singletons; the top ten hold about 9.8%. In this sample, this clone turned up once. The material sequenced was peripheral blood. The sequence derives from a man between 18 and 29 years old with active or convalescent COVID-19. The chain carries TRBV5-1 and TRBJ2-3, with TRBD2 as a possible D gene (5 bases). The CDR3 region has the DNA TGCGCCAGCCGCTCCGAAGGCGGAGGACTTAGGGATACGCAGTATTTT. Translation gives CASRSEGGGLRDTQYF.